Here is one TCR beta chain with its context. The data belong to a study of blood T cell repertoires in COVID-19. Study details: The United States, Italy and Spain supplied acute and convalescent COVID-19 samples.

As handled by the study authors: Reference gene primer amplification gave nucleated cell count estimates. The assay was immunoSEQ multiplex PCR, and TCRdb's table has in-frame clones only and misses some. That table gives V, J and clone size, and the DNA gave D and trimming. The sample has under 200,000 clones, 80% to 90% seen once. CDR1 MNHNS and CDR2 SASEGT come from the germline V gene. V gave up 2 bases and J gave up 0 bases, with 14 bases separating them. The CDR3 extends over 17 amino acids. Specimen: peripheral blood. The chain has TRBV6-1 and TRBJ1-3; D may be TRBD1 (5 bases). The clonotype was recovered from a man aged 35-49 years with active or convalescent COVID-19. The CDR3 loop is CASSEYLGRSSGNTIYF. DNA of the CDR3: TGTGCCAGCAGTGAATATCTGGGGCGCAGCTCTGGAAACACCATATATTTT.